Listed here are 8 T cell receptor beta chains from one sample, sequenced in a study of CD8 T cells in ankylosing spondylitis. One entry per CDR3 protein results from TCRdb running MiXCR on the 5' RACE reads. The top ten clones hold 6.6% of a sample with under 250,000 distinct CDR3 sequences, 20% to 30% of them seen once. Sequencing was carried out using blood, either unsorted or a sorted T cell fraction (not recorded which). Receptors were obtained from a male donor with ankylosing spondylitis or in good health (not recorded which).

This chain uses TRBV12-3 or TRBV12-4 with TRBJ1-5; D is unresolved. V was shortened by 6 bases and J by 4 bases, with 16 bases between the two germline ends. The CDR3 spans 15 residues. The CDR3 coding sequence is TGTGCCAGCAGGGCGACCGGACTGAAAAATCAGCCCCAGCATTTT. Translating gives CASRATGLKNQPQHF.

This clonotype was recorded a few times. The J gene is TRBJ2-1, the V gene TRBV20-1; 11 positions match TRBD2. Germline-derived CDR1 and CDR2 are DFQATT and SNEGSKA (reference sequence). CDR3 length equals 18 residues. Trimming took 2 bases from V and 0 from J; bases not matched to a gene: 9. CDR3: CSARPFGTSGLSYNEQFF. CDR3 nucleotides: TGCAGTGCTAGACCCTTTGGGACTAGCGGTCTCTCCTACAATGAGCAGTTCTTC.

The chain joins TRBV5-1 to TRBJ1-1, with 7 bases aligning to TRBD1. Per the germline V gene, CDR1 is SGHRS and CDR2 is YFSETQ. This CDR3 has 13 residues. The ends lost 0 bases at V and 10 bases at J; junction bases unmatched: 6. The DNA of the CDR3 is TGCGCCAGCAGCTTGGAGGAGGGGGCGCGAGCTTTCTTT. Amino acids: CASSLEEGARAFF.

The chain couples TRBV6-2 or TRBV6-3 to TRBJ2-2; D is possibly TRBD2 (5 bases). The CDR3 contains 18 residues. CDR1 is MNHEY, CDR2 SVGEGT, per germline. Trimming left V 4 bases short and J 0 bases short, with 18 bases between. The CDR3 reads CASSFTLAKLSNTGELFF. CDR3 sequence (DNA): TGTGCCAGCAGTTTCACCTTAGCGAAACTGTCGAACACCGGGGAGCTGTTTTTT.

The chain recombines TRBV20-1 with TRBJ1-2; D ambiguous. This CDR3 spans 13 amino acids. Germline lookup yields CDR1 DFQATT and CDR2 SNEGSKA (reference sequence). V lost 0 bases and J lost 2, with 7 bases in between. CDR3 DNA sequence: TGCAGTGCTAGAGAATCCCCCAACTATGGCTACACCTTC. Translation: CSARESPNYGYTF.

The V call is TRBV5-1, the J call TRBJ2-1, with D possibly called TRBD1 or TRBD2 (5 bases each). Trimming removed 3 bases at V and 4 bases at J, with 11 bases between. Looked up from germline, CDR1 is SGHRS and CDR2 is YFSETQ. The CDR3 sequence is 14 residues long. The CDR3 loop is CASSSSGPYNEQFF. The CDR3, as DNA: TGCGCCAGCAGCTCCTCGGGACCTTACAATGAGCAGTTCTTC. The variable domain in full, with the rest retrieved from reference TRBV5-1 and TRBJ2-1, is KAGVTQTPRYLIKTRGQQVTLSCSPISGHRSVSWYQQTPGQGLQFLFEYFSETQRNKGNFPGRFSGRQFSNSRSEMNVSTLELGDSALYLCASSSSGPYNEQFFGPGTRLTVL.

This clonotype has ten or more counts. The chain recombines TRBV7-2 with TRBJ2-4, with a possible D match to TRBD1 (6 bases). The CDR3 extends over 19 amino acids. Trimming took off 0 bases at V and 7 bases at J, with 25 bases between the two ends. Germline CDR1 SGHTA, CDR2 FQGNSA. The CDR3 DNA follows: TGTGCCAGCAGCTTAGCTGGCGGGCTGGGACACCCGGGTCGGAACATTCAGTACTTC. This sequence encodes CASSLAGGLGHPGRNIQYF.

This sequence joins TRBV10-3 and TRBJ2-2; D gene ambiguous. This CDR3 region has 12 residues. The germline CDR1 and CDR2 sequences are ENHRY and SYGVKD. V was pared by 0 bases and J by 6 bases, with 2 bases between. CDR3 sequence reads: CAISESSGELFF. The CDR3 nucleotides read TGTGCCATCAGTGAGTCATCCGGGGAGCTGTTTTTT.